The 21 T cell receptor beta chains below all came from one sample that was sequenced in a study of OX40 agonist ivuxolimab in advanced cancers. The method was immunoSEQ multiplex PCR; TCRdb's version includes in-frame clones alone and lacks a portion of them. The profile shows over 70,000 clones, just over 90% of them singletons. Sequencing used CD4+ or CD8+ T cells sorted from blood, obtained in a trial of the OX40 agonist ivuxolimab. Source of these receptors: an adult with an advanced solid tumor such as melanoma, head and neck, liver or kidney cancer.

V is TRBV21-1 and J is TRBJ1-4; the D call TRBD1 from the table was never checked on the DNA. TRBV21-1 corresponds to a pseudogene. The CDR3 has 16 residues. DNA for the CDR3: TGTGCCAGCAGCCCTTTAAAACAGGGACCTAATGAAAAACTGTTTTTT. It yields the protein CASSPLKQGPNEKLFF.

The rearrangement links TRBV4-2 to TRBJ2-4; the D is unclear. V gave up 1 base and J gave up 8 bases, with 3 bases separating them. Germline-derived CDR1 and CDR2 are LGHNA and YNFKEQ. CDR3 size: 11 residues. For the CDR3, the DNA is TGTGCCAGCAGCCAAGGATACATTCAGTACTTC. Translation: CASSQGYIQYF.

The CDR3 region has the DNA TGTGCCAGCAGCCCGGGACAGACAGGCACAGATACGCAGTATTTT. Translation gives CASSPGQTGTDTQYF. V and J are TRBV7-9 and TRBJ2-3; TRBD1 aligns across 7 bases. The junction had 6 bases not matched to a gene; V was cut back by 5 bases and J by 1 base. Germline V gene sequence: CDR1 SEHNR, CDR2 FQNEAQ (reference sequence). The CDR3 is made up of 15 amino acids.

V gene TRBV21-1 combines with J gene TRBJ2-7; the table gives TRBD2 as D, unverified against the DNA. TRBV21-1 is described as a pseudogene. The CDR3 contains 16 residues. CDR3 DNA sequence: TGTGCCAGCAGCAAAGTTTTGCGGGAGGGCCCGTACGAGCAGTACTTC. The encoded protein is CASSKVLREGPYEQYF.

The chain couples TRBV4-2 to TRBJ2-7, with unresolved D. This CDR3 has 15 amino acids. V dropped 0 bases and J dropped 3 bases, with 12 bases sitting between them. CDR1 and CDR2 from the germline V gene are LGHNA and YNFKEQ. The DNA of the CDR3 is TGTGCCAGCAGCCAAGATTTCCGGACCGACTACGAGCAGTACTTC. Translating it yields CASSQDFRTDYEQYF.

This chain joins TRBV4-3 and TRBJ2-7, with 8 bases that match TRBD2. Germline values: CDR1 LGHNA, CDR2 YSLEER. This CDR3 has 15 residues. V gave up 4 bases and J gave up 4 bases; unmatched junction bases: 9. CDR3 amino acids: CASSPGGTSLYEQYF. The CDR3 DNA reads TGCGCCAGCAGCCCCGGGGGGACTAGTCTTTACGAGCAGTACTTC.

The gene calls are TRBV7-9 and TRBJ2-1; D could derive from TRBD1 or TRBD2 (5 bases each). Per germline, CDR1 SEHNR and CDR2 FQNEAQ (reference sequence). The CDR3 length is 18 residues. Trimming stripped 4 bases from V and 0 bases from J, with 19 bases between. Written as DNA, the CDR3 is TGTGCCAGCAGCTCGCAAGGTAGGGACCCGAGCTCCTACAATGAGCAGTTCTTC. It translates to CASSSQGRDPSSYNEQFF.

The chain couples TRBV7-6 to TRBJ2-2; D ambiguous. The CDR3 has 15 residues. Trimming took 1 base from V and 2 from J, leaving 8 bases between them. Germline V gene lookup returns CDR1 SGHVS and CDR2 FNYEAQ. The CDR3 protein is CASSLGSANTGELFF. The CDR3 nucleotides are TGTGCCAGCAGCTTAGGATCGGCCAACACCGGGGAGCTGTTTTTT.

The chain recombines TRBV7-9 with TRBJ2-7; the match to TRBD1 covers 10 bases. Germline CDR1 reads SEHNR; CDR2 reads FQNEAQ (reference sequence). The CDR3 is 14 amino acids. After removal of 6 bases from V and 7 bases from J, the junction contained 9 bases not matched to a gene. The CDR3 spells CASSADRGRREQYF. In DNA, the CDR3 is TGTGCCAGCAGTGCCGACAGGGGGCGCAGGGAGCAGTACTTC.

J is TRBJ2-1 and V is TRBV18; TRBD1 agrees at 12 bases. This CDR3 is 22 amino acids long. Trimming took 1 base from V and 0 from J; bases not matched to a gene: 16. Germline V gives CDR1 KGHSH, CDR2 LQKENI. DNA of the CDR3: TGTGCCAGCTCACCACGGACCGTCGGGGACAGGGGGCACCCGAGCTCCTACAATGAGCAGTTCTTC. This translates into CASSPRTVGDRGHPSSYNEQFF.

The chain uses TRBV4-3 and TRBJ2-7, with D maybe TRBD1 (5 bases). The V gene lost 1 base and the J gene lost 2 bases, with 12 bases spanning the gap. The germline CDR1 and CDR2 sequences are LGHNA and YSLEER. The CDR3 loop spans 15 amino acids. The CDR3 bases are TGCGCCAGCAGCCAAGGTCACAGGAAAACCTACGAGCAGTACTTC. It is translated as CASSQGHRKTYEQYF.

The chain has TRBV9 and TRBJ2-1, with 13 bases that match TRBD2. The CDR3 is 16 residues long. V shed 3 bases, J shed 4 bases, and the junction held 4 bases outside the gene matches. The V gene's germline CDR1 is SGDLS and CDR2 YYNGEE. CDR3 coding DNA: TGTGCCAGCAGCGCCGGGACTAGCGGGACTTACAATGAGCAGTTCTTC. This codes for CASSAGTSGTYNEQFF.

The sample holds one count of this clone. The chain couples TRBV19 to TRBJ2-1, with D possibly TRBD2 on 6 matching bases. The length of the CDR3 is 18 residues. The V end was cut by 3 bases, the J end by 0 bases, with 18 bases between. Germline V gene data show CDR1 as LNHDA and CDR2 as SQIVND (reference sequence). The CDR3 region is CASSIFPQRATSYNEQFF. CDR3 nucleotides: TGTGCCAGTAGTATTTTCCCCCAGCGGGCGACCTCCTACAATGAGCAGTTCTTC.

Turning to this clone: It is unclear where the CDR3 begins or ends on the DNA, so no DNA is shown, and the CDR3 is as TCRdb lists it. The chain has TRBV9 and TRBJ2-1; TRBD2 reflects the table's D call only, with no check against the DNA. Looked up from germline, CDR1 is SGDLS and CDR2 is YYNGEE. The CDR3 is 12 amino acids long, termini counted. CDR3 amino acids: CASSVGGGSSVF.

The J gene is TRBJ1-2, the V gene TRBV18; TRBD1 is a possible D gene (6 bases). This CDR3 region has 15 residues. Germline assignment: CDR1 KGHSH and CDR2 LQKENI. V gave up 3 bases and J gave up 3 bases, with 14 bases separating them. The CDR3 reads CASSPGKGGDYGYTF. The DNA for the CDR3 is TGTGCCAGCTCACCTGGGAAGGGGGGCGACTATGGCTACACCTTC.

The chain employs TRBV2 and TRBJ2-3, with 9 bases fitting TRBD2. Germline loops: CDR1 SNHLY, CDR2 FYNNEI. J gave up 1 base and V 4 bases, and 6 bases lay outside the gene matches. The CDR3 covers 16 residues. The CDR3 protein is CASSGISGGGTDTQYF. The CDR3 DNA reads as TGTGCCAGCAGTGGTATTAGCGGGGGCGGCACAGATACGCAGTATTTT.

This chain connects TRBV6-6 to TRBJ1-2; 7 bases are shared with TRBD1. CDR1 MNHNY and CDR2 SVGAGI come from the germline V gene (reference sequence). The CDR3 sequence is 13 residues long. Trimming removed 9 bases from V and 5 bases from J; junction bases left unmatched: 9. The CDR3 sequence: CASQGEGYYGYTF. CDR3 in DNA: TGTGCCAGTCAGGGGGAGGGCTATTATGGCTACACCTTC.

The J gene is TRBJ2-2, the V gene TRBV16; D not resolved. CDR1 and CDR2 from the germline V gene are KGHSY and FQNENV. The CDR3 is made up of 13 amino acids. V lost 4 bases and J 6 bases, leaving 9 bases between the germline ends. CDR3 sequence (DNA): TGTGCCAGCAGCCGGTCCCGCCCCGGGGAGCTGTTTTTT. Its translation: CASSRSRPGELFF.

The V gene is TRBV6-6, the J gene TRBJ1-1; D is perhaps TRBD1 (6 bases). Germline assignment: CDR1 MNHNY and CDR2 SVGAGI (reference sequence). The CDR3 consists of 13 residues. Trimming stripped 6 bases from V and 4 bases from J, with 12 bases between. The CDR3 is CASSRGTLTEAFF. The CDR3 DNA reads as TGTGCCAGCAGCCGAGGGACACTCACTGAAGCTTTCTTT.

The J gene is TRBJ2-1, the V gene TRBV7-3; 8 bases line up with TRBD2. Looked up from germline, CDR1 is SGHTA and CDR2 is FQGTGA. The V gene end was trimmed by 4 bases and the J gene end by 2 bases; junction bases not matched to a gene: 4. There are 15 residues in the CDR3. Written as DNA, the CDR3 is TGTGCCAGCAGCTCAAGCGGGAGTCCCTACAATGAGCAGTTCTTC. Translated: CASSSSGSPYNEQFF.

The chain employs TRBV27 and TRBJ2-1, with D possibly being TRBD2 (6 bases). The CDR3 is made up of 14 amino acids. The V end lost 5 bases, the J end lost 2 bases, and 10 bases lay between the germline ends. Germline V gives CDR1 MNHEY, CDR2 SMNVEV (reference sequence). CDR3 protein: CASSRGGTYNEQFF. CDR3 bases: TGTGCCAGCAGTAGGGGCGGGACCTACAATGAGCAGTTCTTC.